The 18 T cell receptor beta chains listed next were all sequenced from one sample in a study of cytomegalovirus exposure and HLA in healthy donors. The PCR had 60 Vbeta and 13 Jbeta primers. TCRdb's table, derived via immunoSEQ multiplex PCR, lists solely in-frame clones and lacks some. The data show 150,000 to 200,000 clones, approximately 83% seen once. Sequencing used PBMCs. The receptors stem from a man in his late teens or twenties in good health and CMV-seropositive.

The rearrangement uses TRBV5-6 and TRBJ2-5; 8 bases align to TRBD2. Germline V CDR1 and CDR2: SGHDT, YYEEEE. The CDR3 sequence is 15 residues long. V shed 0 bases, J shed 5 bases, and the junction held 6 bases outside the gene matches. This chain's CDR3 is CASSLERGPGETQYF. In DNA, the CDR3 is TGTGCCAGCAGCTTGGAGCGGGGGCCGGGGGAGACCCAGTACTTC.

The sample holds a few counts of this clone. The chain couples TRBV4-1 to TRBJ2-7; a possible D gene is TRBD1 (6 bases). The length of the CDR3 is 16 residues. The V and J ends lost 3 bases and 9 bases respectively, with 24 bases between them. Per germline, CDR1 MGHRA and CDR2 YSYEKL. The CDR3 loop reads CASSHLRMTGPQGQYF. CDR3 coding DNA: TGCGCCAGCAGCCATCTCCGAATGACAGGACCTCAAGGGCAGTACTTC.

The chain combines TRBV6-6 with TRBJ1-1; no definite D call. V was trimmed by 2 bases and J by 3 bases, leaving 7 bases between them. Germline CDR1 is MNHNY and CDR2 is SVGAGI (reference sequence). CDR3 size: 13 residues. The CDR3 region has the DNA TGTGCCAGCAGTTACCCTGAGGACACTGAAGCTTTCTTT. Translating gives CASSYPEDTEAFF.

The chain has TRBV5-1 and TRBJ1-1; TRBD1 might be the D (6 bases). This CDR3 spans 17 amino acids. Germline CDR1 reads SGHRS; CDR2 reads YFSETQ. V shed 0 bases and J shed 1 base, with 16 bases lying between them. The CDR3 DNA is TGCGCCAGCAGCTTGGGTATCGGGGCAGGGGAGAACACTGAAGCTTTCTTT. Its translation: CASSLGIGAGENTEAFF.

This CDR3 is CASSLAGGSDTQYF. DNA of the CDR3: TGTGCCAGCAGCTTAGCGGGGGGGTCAGATACGCAGTATTTT. The chain joins TRBV7-3 to TRBJ2-3; TRBD2 matches 9 bases. The V gene's germline CDR1 is SGHTA and CDR2 FQGTGA. The CDR3 is 14 amino acids. J was trimmed by 4 bases and V by 2 bases; bases with no gene match: 1.

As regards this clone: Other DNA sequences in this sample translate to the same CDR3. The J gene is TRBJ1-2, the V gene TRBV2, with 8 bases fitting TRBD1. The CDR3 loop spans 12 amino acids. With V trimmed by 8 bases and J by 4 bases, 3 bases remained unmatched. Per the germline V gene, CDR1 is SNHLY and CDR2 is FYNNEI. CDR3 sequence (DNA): TGTGCCAGCTCCGGACAGGGCTATGGCTACACCTTC. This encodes CASSGQGYGYTF.

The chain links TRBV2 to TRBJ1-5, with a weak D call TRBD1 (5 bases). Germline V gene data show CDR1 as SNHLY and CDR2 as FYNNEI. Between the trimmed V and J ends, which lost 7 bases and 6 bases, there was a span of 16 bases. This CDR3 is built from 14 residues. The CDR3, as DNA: TGTGCCAGCACCTCTCCGGGACTCAGTCAGCCCCAGCATTTT. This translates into CASTSPGLSQPQHF.

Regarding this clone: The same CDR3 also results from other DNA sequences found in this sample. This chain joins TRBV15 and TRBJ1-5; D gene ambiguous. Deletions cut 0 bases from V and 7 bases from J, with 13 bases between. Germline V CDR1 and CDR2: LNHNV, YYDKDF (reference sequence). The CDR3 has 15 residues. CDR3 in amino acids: CATSRDLGGGQPQHF. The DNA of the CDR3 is TGTGCCACCAGCAGAGATCTCGGCGGAGGCCAGCCCCAGCATTTT.

The CDR3 here is CAHERGGLGTQYF. Here the CDR3 DNA reads TGTGCGCATGAGCGGGGGGGATTGGGGACCCAGTACTTC. The rearrangement uses TRBV30 and TRBJ2-5; 10 bases agree with TRBD2. CDR3 length: 13 amino acids. Looked up from germline, CDR1 is GTSNPN and CDR2 is SVGIG (reference sequence). Full variable domain (missing parts from reference TRBV30 and TRBJ2-5): SQTIHQWPATLVQPVGSPLSLECTVEGTSNPNLYWYRQAAGRGLQLLFYSVGIGQISSEVPQNLSASRPQDRQFILSSKKLLLSDSGFYLCAHERGGLGTQYFGPGTRLLVL.

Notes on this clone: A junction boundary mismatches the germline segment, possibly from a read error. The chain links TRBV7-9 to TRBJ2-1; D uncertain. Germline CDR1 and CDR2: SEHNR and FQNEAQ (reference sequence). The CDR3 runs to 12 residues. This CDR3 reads CSSSSTYNEQFF. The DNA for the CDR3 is TGTTCCAGCAGCTCCACCTACAATGAGCAGTTCTTC.

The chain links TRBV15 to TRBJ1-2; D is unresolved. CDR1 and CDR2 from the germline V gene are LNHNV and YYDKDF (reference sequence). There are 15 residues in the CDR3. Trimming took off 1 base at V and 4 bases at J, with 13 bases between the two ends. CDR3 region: CATSRGNGGSYGYTF. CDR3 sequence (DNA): TGTGCCACCAGCAGAGGTAACGGTGGGAGCTATGGCTACACCTTC.

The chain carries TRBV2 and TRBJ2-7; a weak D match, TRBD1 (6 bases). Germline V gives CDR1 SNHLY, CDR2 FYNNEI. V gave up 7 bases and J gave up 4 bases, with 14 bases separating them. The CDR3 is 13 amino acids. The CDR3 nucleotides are TGTGCCAGCAACCCGGACAGAAGATACGAGCAGTACTTC. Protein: CASNPDRRYEQYF.

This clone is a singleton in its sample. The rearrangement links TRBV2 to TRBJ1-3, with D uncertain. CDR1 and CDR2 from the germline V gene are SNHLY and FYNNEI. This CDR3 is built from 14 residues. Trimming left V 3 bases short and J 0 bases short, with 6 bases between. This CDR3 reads CASSDPRSGNTIYF. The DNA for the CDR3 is TGTGCCAGCAGTGACCCCCGCTCTGGAAACACCATATATTTT.

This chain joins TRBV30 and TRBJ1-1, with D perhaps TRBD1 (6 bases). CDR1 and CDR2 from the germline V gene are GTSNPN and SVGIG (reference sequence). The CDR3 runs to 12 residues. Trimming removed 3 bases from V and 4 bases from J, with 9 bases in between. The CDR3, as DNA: TGTGCCTGGAGCCGAGGGGGCACTGAAGCTTTCTTT. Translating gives CAWSRGGTEAFF.

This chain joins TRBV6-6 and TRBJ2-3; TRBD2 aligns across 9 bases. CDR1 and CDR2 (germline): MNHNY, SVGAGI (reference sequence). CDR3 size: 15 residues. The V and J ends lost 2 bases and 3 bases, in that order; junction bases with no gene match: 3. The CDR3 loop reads CASSYAGGQTDTQYF. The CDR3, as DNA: TGTGCCAGCAGTTACGCGGGGGGGCAAACAGATACGCAGTATTTT.

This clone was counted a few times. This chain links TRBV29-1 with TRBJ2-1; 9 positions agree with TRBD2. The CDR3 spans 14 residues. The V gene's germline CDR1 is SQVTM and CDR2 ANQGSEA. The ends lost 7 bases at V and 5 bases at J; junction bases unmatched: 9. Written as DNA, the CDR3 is TGCAGCGCTGCCTCCGGGACTAGCCACAATGAGCAGTTCTTC. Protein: CSAASGTSHNEQFF.

The CDR3 nucleotides are TGTGCCAGCAGCTTACGCGGGTTGGGCATTGAAGCTTTCTTT. This translates into CASSLRGLGIEAFF. This sequence joins TRBV5-5 and TRBJ1-1; no clear D gene. The CDR3 consists of 14 residues. Germline-derived CDR1 and CDR2 are SGHKS and YYEKEE (reference sequence). Trimming removed 2 bases at V and 7 bases at J, with 15 bases between.

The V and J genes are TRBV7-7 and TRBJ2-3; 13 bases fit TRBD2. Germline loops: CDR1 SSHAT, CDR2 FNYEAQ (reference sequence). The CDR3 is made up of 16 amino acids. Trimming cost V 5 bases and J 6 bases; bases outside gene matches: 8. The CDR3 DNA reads TGTGCCAGCAGCCGACCGACTAGCGGGGGGAGGGATACGCAGTATTTT. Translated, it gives CASSRPTSGGRDTQYF.